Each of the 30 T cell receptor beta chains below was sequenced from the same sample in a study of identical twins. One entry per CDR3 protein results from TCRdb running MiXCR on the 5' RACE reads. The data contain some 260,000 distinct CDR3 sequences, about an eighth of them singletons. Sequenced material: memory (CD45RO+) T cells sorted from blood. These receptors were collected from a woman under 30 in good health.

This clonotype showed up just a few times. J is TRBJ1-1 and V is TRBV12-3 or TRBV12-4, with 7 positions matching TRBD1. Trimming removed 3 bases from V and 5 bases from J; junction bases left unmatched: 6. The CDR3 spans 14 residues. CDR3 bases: TGTGCCAGCAGTTTTGGGGACAGTGCTACTGAAGCTTTCTTT. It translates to CASSFGDSATEAFF.

CDR3 DNA sequence: TGTGCCAGCAGTTTAGCGGGGGACCCTTACGAGCAGTACTTC. It codes for CASSLAGDPYEQYF. The J gene is TRBJ2-7, the V gene TRBV12-3 or TRBV12-4, with D perhaps being TRBD1 or TRBD2 (5 bases each). The germline V and J ends were trimmed by 0 bases and 4 bases, with 10 bases remaining between them. The CDR3 loop spans 14 amino acids.

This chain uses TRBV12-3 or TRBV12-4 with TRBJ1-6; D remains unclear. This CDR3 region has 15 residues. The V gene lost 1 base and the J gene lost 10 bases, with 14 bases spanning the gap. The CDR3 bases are TGTGCCAGCAGTTTAGGAGTCGAGGGCTACTCACCCCTCCACTTT. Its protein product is CASSLGVEGYSPLHF.

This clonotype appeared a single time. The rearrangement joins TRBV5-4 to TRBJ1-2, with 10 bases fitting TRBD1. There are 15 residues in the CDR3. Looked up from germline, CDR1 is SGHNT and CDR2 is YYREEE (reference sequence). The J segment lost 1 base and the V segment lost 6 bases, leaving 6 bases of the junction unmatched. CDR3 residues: CASKKTGGDNYGYTF. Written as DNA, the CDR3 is TGTGCCAGCAAGAAGACAGGGGGCGATAACTATGGCTACACCTTC.

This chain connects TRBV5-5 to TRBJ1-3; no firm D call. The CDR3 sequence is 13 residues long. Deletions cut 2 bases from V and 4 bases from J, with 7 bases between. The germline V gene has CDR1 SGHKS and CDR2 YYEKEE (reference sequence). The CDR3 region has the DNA TGTGCCAGCAGCTTATTTTTAGGAAACACCATATATTTT. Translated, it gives CASSLFLGNTIYF.

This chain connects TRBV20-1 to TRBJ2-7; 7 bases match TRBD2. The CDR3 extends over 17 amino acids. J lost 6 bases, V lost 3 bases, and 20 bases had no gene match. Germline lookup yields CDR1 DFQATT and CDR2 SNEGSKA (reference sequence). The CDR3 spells CSASLLKMGGGPSEQYF. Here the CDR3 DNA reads TGCAGTGCTAGCCTTTTAAAAATGGGGGGAGGGCCGAGCGAGCAGTACTTC.

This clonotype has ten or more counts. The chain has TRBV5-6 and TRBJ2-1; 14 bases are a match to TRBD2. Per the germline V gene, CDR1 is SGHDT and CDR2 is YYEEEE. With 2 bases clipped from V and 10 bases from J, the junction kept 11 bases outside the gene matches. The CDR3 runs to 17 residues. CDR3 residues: CASSFIEGTSGSKEQFF. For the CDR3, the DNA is TGTGCCAGCAGCTTCATAGAAGGGACTAGCGGGAGTAAAGAGCAGTTCTTC.

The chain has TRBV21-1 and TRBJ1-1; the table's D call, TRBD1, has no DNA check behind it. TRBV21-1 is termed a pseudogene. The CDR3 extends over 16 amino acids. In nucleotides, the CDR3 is TGTGCCAGCAGCCTTAAGAGATGGCAGGGTAGCACTGAAGCTTTCTTT. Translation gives CASSLKRWQGSTEAFF.

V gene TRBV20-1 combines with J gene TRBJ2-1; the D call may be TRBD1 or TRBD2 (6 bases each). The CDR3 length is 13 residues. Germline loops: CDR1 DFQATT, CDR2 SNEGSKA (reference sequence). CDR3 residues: CSHPRGAHNEQFF. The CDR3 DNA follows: TGCAGCCACCCGAGGGGGGCCCACAATGAGCAGTTCTTC.

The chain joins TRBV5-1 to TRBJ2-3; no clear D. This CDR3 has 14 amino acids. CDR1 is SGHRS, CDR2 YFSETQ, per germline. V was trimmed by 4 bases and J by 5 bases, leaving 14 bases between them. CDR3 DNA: TGCGCCAGCAGCCCCCGCGCTAGAGGAGATACGCAGTATTTT. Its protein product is CASSPRARGDTQYF.

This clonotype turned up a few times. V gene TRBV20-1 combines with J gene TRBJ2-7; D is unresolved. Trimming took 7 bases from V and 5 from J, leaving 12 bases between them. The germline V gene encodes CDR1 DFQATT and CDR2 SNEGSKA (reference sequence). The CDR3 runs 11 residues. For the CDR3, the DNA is TGCAGTGTGCGTGGGCTCCACGAGCAGTACTTC. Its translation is CSVRGLHEQYF.

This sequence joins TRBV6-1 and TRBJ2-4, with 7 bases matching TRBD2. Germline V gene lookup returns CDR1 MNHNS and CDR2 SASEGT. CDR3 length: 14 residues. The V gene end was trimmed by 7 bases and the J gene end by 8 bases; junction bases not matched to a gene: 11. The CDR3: CASTPAVGGDIQYF. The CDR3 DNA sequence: TGTGCCAGCACCCCAGCTGTGGGGGGGGACATTCAGTACTTC.

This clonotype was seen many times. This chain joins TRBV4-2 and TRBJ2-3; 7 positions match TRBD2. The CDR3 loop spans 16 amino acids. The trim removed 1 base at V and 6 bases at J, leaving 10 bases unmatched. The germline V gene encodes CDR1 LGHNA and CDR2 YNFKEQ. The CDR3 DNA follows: TGTGCCAGCAGCCAAGGGGACTACCGACTTCCGGATACGCAGTATTTT. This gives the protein CASSQGDYRLPDTQYF.

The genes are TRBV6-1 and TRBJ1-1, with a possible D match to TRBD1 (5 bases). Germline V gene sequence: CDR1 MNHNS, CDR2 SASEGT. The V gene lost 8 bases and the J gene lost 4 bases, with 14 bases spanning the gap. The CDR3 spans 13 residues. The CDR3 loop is CASSPWRGTEAFF. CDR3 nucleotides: TGTGCCAGCTCCCCGTGGAGGGGCACTGAAGCTTTCTTT.

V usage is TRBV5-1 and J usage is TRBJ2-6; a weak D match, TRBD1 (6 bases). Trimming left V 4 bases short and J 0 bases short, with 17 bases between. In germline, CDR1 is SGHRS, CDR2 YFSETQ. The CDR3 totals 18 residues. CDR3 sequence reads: CASSHSGTGHSGANVLTF. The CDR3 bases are TGCGCCAGCAGCCATTCCGGGACGGGACACTCTGGGGCCAACGTCCTGACTTTC.

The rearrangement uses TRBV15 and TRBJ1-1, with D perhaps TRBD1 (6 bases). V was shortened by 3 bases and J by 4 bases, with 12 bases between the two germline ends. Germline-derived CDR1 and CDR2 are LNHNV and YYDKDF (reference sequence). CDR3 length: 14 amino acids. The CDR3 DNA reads TGTGCCACCAGCAGCTTTGGGGGGCGCACTGAAGCTTTCTTT. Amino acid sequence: CATSSFGGRTEAFF.

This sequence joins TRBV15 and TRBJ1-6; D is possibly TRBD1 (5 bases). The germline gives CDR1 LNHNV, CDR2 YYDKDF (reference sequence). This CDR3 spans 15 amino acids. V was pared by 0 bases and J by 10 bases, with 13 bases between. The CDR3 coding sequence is TGTGCCACCAGCAGAGACCCAGGGTATGGGTCACCCCTCCACTTT. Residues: CATSRDPGYGSPLHF.

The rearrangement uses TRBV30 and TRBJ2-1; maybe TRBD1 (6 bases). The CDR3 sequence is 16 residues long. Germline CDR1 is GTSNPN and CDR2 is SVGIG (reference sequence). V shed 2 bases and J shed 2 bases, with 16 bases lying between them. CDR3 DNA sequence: TGTGCCTGGAGTCACTGGACAGCCGTAACCTACAATGAGCAGTTCTTC. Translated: CAWSHWTAVTYNEQFF. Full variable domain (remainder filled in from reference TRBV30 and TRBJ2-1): SQTIHQWPATLVQPVGSPLSLECTVEGTSNPNLYWYRQAAGRGLQLLFYSVGIGQISSEVPQNLSASRPQDRQFILSSKKLLLSDSGFYLCAWSHWTAVTYNEQFFGPGTRLTVL.

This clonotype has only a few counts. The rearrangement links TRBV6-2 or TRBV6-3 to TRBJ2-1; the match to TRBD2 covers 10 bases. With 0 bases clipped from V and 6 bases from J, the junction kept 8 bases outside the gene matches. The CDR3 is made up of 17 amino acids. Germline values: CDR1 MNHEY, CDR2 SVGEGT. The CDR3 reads CASSYSAVGTSVNEQFF. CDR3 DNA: TGTGCCAGCAGTTACTCGGCAGTCGGGACTAGCGTCAATGAGCAGTTCTTC.

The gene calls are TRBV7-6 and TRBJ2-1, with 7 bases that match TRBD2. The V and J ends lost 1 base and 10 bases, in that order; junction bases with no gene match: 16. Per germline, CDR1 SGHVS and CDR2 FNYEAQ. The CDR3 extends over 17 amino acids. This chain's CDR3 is CASSLVAVRGSEGEQFF. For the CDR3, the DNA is TGTGCCAGCAGCTTAGTGGCTGTCCGCGGGAGTGAAGGCGAGCAGTTCTTC.

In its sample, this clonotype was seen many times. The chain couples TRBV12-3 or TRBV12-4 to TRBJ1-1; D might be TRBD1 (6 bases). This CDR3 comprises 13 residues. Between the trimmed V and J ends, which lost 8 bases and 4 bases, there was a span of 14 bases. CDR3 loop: CASPPPGVTEAFF. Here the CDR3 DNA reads TGTGCCAGCCCTCCTCCAGGGGTCACTGAAGCTTTCTTT.

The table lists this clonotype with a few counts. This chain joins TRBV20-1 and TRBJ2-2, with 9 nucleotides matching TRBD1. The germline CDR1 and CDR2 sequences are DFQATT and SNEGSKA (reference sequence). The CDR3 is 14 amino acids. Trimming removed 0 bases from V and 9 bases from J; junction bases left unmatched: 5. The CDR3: CSARDTQGARELFF. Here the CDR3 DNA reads TGCAGTGCTAGAGATACACAGGGGGCTAGGGAGCTGTTTTTT.

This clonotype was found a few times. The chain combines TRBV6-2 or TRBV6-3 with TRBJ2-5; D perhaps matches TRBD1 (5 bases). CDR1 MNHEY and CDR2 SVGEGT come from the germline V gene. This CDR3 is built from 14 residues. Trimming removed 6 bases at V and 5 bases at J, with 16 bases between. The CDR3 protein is CASSRRGPLETQYF. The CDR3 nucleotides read TGTGCCAGCAGCCGAAGGGGCCCTCTGGAGACCCAGTACTTC.

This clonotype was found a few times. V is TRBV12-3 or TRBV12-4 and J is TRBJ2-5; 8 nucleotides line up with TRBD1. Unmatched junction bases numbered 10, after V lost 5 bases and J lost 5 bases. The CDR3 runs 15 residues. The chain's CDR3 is CASSRGQGGGETQYF. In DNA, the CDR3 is TGTGCCAGCAGTCGTGGACAGGGAGGCGGGGAGACCCAGTACTTC.

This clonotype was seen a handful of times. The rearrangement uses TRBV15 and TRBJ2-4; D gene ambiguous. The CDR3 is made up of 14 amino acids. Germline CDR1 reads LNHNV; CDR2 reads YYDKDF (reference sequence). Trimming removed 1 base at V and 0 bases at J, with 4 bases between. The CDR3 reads CATSRGEAKNIQYF. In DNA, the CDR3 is TGTGCCACCAGCAGAGGTGAAGCCAAAAACATTCAGTACTTC.

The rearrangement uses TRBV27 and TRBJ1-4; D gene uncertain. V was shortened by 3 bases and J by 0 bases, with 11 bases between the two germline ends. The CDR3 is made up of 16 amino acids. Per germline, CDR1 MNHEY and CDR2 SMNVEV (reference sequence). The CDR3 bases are TGTGCCAGCAGTTTTCTGAGGGCAGCAACTAATGAAAAACTGTTTTTT. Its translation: CASSFLRAATNEKLFF.

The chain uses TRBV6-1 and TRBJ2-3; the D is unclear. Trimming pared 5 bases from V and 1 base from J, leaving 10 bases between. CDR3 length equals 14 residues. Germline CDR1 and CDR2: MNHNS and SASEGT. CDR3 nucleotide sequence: TGTGCCAGCAGTAGGGCCTGGGGCACAGATACGCAGTATTTT. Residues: CASSRAWGTDTQYF.

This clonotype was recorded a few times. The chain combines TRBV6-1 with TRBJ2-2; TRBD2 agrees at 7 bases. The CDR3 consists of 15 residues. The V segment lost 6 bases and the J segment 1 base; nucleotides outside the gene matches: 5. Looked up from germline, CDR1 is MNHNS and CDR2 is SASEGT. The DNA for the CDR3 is TGTGCCAGCAGAGGGTCGGGAGGGAACACCGGGGAGCTGTTTTTT. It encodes CASRGSGGNTGELFF.

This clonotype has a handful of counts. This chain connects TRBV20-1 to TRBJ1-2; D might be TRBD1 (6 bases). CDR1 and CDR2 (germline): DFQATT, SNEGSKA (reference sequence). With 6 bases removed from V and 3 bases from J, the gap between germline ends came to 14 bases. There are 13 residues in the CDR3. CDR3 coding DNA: TGCAGTGCCACGCGGACAGATCACTATGGCTACACCTTC. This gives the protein CSATRTDHYGYTF.

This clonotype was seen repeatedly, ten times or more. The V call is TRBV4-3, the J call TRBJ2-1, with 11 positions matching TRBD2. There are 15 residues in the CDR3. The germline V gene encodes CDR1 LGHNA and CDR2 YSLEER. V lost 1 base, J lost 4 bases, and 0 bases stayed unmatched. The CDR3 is CASSQGLAGYNEQFF. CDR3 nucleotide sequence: TGCGCCAGCAGCCAAGGACTAGCGGGATACAATGAGCAGTTCTTC.